This TCR beta chain was obtained from a study of blood T cells in healthy people across ages (dated by TCRdb to between 2014 and 2017). Study-level background: In model experiments, template switching captured about one uniquely barcoded TCR beta cDNA molecule for every two T cells. To track age-related changes in TCR beta repertoire diversity, the study relied on deep sequencing normalized with unique cDNA molecular identifiers. The donors were split into four age groups: young (average around 15 years), middle-aged (about 40), aged (more than 60) and long-lived (over 75). To avoid experimental bias, donors of different ages were spread randomly across the sequencing lanes. Using the same blood draw, the study looked at two additional independent replicas of 1 million unique cDNA reads for two donors, one aged 18 to 30 and the other aged 80 or older.

On this clonotype: The antigen it recognizes is unknown. A read error may produce the germline difference seen at one junction end.

Library construction relied on 5' RACE. Reads for this sample came from an Illumina HiSeq 2500. A second roughly 7 to 11 cycle PCR used a sample-barcoded 5' primer and a J-beta primer mix. Each TCR beta cDNA molecule received a unique molecular identifier from a template-switch 5' adaptor carrying 12 random nucleotides. At least 2.5 million CDR3-containing paired-end reads were obtained from each sample. The Mint cDNA synthesis kit, primed by a TRBC-specific oligonucleotide, was used to synthesize first-strand cDNA from all RNA. After uracil-DNA glycosylase treatment, a first 18-cycle PCR used universal primers M1SS and BC2_uni_R on all cDNA. The paper's data handling went like this. Normalization of each sample was performed by random selection of 1 million high-quality reads, each carrying a distinct molecular identifier. Instead of being binned into consensus sequences, reads that shared molecular identifiers were thrown out. MiTCR, with a Q25 quality threshold and the strictest error-elimination algorithm, was used for CDR3 identification, clonotype clustering and error correction. A nonparametric unseen species model with Euler transformation was used to estimate lower-bound total TCR beta diversity. In TCRdb, the public reads were trimmed at Q25 with fastp and aligned with MiXCR, with productive beta chains retained. One record per CDR3 amino acid sequence lists the most common genes and DNA. None of the V and J calls come from the authors' own analysis; TCRdb made them. The sample profile shows more than 800,000 distinct CDR3 sequences; under 30% of them were found once. The top ten constitute 17% of the sample.

CDR1 is given as SGHTA and CDR2 as FQGNSA, both from the germline V gene. From the cysteine through the phenylalanine, the CDR3 covers 16 amino acids. The read is trimmed to its CDR3 DNA, 48 bases read in frame from base 1. Donors were around 37 systemically healthy Caucasian individuals from Russia aged roughly 6 to 100 years. Ten milliliters of peripheral blood were drawn from each donor into EDTA-treated Vacutainer tubes. Ficoll-Paque density-gradient centrifugation was used to isolate PBMCs, with at least 6.5 million per sample. Total RNA was extracted from PBMCs with Trizol reagent, with at least 5.5 micrograms obtained per sample. Naive CD45RAhigh/CD27high T cell percentages were measured by flow cytometry on a PBMC aliquot from every donor. What the work shows at the level of the full study, not this receptor alone: Since profiling was done on bulk unsorted PBMCs, naive and antigen-experienced compartments could not be conclusively compared. Donor CMV infection status was unknown, potentially confounding age-related changes in expanded clonotypes. Estimates of total diversity based on one million sequenced T cells were regarded as lower bounds and as underestimates. As age increased, observed TCR beta diversity per million T cells dropped in a roughly linear way, and a significant reduction was already evident by age about 36. Observed TCR beta diversity correlated strongly with the percentage of naive T cells measured by flow cytometry. The long-lived group showed more naive CD4+ T cells, fewer expanded clones and increased TCR diversity than the aged group, suggesting age selection.

This clonotype originated in an elderly woman in good health. Sequences were obtained from blood. The rearranged segments are TRBV7-2 and TRBJ1-5, with the D gene not clear enough to name. The CDR3 protein sequence reads: CASSLYSGLSNQPQHF. At the DNA level, the sequence is TGCGCCAGCAGCTTGTACAGTGGATTAAGCAATCAGCCCCAGCATTTT.